The entry that follows covers one TCR beta chain sequence. One end of the junction varies from germline; a read error may be responsible. From germline, CDR1 is GTSNPN and CDR2 SVGIG (reference sequence). The CDR3 runs to 13 residues. The record originates from a study of OX40 agonist ivuxolimab in advanced cancers. Study-wide context: The dose of intravenous ivuxolimab that patients received every 2 weeks ranged from 0.01 to 10 mg/kg.

Assay: immunoSEQ multiplex PCR; the TCRdb copy retains only in-frame clones and omits some. The table records 50,000 or so clones, about 88% of them present only once. This receptor was taken from an adult with an advanced solid tumor such as melanoma, head and neck, liver or kidney cancer. V is TRBV30 and J is TRBJ2-7, with TRBD2 matching 7 bases. The input for sequencing was CD4+ or CD8+ T cells sorted from blood, taken in a trial of the OX40 agonist ivuxolimab. This CDR3 is CAFLPSSGYGQYF. The CDR3 bases are TGTGCCTTCCTCCCCTCTAGCGGATACGGGCAGTACTTC.